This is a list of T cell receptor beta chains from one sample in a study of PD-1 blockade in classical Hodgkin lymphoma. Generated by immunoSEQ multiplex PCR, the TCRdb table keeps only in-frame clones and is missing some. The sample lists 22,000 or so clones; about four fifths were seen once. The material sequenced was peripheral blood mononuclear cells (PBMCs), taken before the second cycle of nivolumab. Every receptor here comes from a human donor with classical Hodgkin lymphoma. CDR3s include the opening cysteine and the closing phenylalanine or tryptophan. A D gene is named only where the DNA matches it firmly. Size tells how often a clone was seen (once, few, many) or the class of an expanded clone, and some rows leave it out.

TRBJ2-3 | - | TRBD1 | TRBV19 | TGTGCCAGTAGTATAGGGACCTCGGAGACAGGGGGCAAACGGAATACGCAGTATTTT | CASSIGTSETGGKRNTQYF
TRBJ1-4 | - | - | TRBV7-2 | TGTGCCAGCAGCTCAACAGGGAGTACTAATGAAAAACTGTTTTTT | CASSSTGSTNEKLFF
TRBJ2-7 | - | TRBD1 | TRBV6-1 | TGTGCCAGCAGACAGGGGGCCTCCTACGAGCAGTACTTC | CASRQGASYEQYF
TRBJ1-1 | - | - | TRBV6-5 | TGTGCCAGCAACCCGACAGGCGGCGCCACTGAAGCTTTCTTT | CASNPTGGATEAFF
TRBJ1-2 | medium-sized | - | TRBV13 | TGTGCCAGCAGCTTGATAGGGCAGGGAGGTGGCTACACCTTC | CASSLIGQGGGYTF
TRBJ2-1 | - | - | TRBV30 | TGTGCCTGGTCGACAGGACTCTCCTACAATGAGCAGTTCTTC | CAWSTGLSYNEQFF
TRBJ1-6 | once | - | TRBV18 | TGTGCCAGCTCACCAGGGAGGGAGTTGAATTCACCCCTCCACTTT | CASSPGRELNSPLHF
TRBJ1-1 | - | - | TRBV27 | TGTGCCAGCAGTTTATCTGGAGGGAACACTGAAGCTTTCTTT | CASSLSGGNTEAFF
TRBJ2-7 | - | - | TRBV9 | TGTGCCAGCAGCGTAGCTGCGACTCAATTGGGCTACGAGCAGTACTTC | CASSVAATQLGYEQYF
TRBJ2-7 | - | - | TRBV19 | TGTGCCAGTAGTATAGGGGCCAGGGAGGCCGAGCAGTACTTC | CASSIGAREAEQYF
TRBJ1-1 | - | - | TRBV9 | TGTGCCAGCAGCGTAAACCCGCTTCTGAACACTGAAGCTTTCTTT | CASSVNPLLNTEAFF
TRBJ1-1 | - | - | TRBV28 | TGTGCCAGCAGTTTAGTTGCCAGGAACACTGAAGCTTTCTTT | CASSLVARNTEAFF
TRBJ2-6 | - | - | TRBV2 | TGTGCCAGCAGTGAAACGCGCCTGGGGGCCAACGTCCTGACTTTC | CASSETRLGANVLTF
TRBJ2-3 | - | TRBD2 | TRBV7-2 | TGTGCCAGCAGCTTCCGAGCGGGAGGTCGGGCAGATACGCAGTATTTT | CASSFRAGGRADTQYF
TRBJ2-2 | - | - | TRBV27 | TGTGCCAGCAACGGACCCAGAGGAGGGGTTAACACCGGGGAGCTGTTTTTT | CASNGPRGGVNTGELFF
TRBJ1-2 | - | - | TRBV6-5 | TGTGCCAGCAGTTACTCGAGGGACATCAACTATGGCTACACCTTC | CASSYSRDINYGYTF
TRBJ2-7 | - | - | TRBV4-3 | TGCGCCAGCAGCCAAGGTCACGGATCCTACGAGCAGTACTTC | CASSQGHGSYEQYF
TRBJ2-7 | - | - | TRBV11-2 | TGTGCCAGCAGCTTTCCCCTAGGTCCCGAGCAGTACTTC | CASSFPLGPEQYF
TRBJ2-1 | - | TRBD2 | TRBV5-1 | TGCGCCAGCAGCTTGGAACTAGCGGGAGTTGAGCAGTTCTTC | CASSLELAGVEQFF
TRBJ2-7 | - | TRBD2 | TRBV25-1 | TGTGCCACACCACGATCGACTAGCGGGAGTAGGTACGAGCAGTACTTC | CATPRSTSGSRYEQYF
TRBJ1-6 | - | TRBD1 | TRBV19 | TGTGCCAGTAGTACACAGGGGGCGGATAATTCACCCCTCCACTTT | CASSTQGADNSPLHF
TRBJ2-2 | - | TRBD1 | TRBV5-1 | TGCGCCAGCAGCTTGTTACAGGGGCTGAACACCGGGGAGCTGTTTTTT | CASSLLQGLNTGELFF
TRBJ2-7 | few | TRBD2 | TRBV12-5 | TGTGCTAGTGCCCCGCGGGGGGGCGTGTTCGAGCAGTACTTC | CASAPRGGVFEQYF
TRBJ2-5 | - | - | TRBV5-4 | TGTGCCAGCAGCTTCGGGGGCCAGGCGACCCAGTACTTC | CASSFGGQATQYF
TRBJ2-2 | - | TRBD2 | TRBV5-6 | TGTGCCAGCAGCTTGGGTGGACAGCGACTAGCGGGGGGGATGTTTTTT | CASSLGGQRLAGGMFF
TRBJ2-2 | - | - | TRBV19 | TGTGCCAGTATTGGCCCGAACACCGGGGAGCTGTTTTTT | CASIGPNTGELFF
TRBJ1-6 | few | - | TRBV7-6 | TGTGCCAGCAGCTCCGGCGGCGGGTTCTCCTATAATTCACCCCTCCACTTT | CASSSGGGFSYNSPLHF
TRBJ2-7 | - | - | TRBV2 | TGTGCCAGCAGTGAGTTGGACTCGACCTACGAGCAGTACTTC | CASSELDSTYEQYF
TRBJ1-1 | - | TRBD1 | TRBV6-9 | TGTGCCAGCAGTTACGGACAGGGGAACACTGAAGCTTTCTTT | CASSYGQGNTEAFF
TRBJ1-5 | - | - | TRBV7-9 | TGTGCCAGCAGCTCCGGACAAGATCAGCCCCAGCATTTT | CASSSGQDQPQHF
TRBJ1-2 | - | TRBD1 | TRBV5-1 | TGCGCCAGCAGCTTGGCAGGCGGGACAGGGGTCTATGGCTACACCTTC | CASSLAGGTGVYGYTF
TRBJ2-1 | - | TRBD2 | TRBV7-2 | TGTGCCAGCAGCTTAAATGCGGGAGCCTACAATGAGCAGTTCTTC | CASSLNAGAYNEQFF
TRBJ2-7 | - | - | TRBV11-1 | TGTGCCAGCAGCTTAGAATGGTACGAGCAGTACTTC | CASSLEWYEQYF
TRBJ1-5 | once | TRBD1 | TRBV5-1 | TGCGCCAGCAGCTTGGGGGACAGGTTTAATCAGCCCCAGCATTTT | CASSLGDRFNQPQHF
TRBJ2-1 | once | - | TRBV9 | TGTGCCAGCAGCGTAGCGGGGTTAGGGTTCCATGAGCAGTTCTTC | CASSVAGLGFHEQFF
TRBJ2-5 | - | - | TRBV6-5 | TGTGCCAGCAGTTACTCTAAGACTTCGACACTGGGGGACTTC | CASSYSKTSTLGDF
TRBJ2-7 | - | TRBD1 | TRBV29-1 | TGCAGCGTTCAGGGGGTCTACGAGCAGTACTTC | CSVQGVYEQYF
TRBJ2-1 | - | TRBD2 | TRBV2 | TGTGCCAGGGCTCCTGCGGGGGGGGCAGGCAATGAGCAGTTCTTC | CARAPAGGAGNEQFF
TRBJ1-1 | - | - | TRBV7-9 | TGTGCCAGCAGCCAAGGACCCGACACTGAAGCTTTCTTT | CASSQGPDTEAFF
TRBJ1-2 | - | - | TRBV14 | TGTGCCAGCAGCCAAGACCCCACAGGGTTAGACTATGGCTACACCTTC | CASSQDPTGLDYGYTF
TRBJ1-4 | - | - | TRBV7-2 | TGTGCCAGCAGCTTATCCTGGGGTGAAAAACTGTTTTTT | CASSLSWGEKLFF
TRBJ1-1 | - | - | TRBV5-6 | TGTGCCAGCAGCTCGGGGGGTTTGGGTTCTGAAGCTTTCTTT | CASSSGGLGSEAFF
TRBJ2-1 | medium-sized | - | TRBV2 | TGTGCCAGCAGTACACCCACAGGGTTCCTATCCTACAATGAGCAGTTCTTC | CASSTPTGFLSYNEQFF